This TCR beta chain derives from a study of neoadjuvant anti-PD-1 for oral cavity cancer. Study information: Most patients had three to four biweekly doses of 3 mg/kg nivolumab before resection.

There are 16 residues in the CDR3. Germline V gene data show CDR1 as SNHLY and CDR2 as FYNNEI. V was pared by 3 bases and J by 3 bases, with 16 bases between. Blood libraries mostly used about 500 ng genomic DNA, six replicates each. The protocol was immunoSEQ multiplex PCR, while the TCRdb copy is restricted to in-frame clones and leaves out a portion. The data show some 31,000 clones, with 70% to 80% seen just once and about 3.4% held by the top ten. Described time point: after neoadjuvant nivolumab, at surgical resection. Patients had newly diagnosed, untreated stage II-IVA oral cavity squamous cell carcinoma. Analysis of PBMCs was direct, with no culture step.

The chain is built from TRBV2 and TRBJ2-3; D tentatively fits TRBD1 or TRBD2 (5 bases each). The material sequenced was PBMCs, taken after nivolumab (anti-PD-1) treatment. This receptor was taken from a person aged 35-79 years with oral cavity squamous cell carcinoma. CDR3 residues: CASSEAAGRFTDTQYF. DNA for the CDR3: TGTGCCAGCAGTGAGGCGGCAGGGAGATTTACAGATACGCAGTATTTT. Complete variable domain (other parts from reference TRBV2 and TRBJ2-3): EPEVTQTPSHQVTQMGQEVILRCVPISNHLYFYWYRQILGQKVEFLVSFYNNEISEKSEIFDDQFSVERPDGSNFTLKIRSTKLEDSAMYFCASSEAAGRFTDTQYFGPGTRLTVL.